A selection of T cell receptor beta chains follows, all from one sample in a study of blood T cell repertoires in COVID-19. Sequenced by immunoSEQ multiplex PCR; TCRdb stores in-frame clones only, minus some. The sample holds more than 95,000 clones; around four fifths are singletons and the top ten take about 5.5%. Sequenced material: peripheral blood. The receptors stem from an elderly man with active or convalescent COVID-19. CDR3s include the opening cysteine and the closing phenylalanine or tryptophan.

V | CDR3
TRBV19 | CASSTTALQETQYF
TRBV19 | CASSIGRRTGSGNQPQHF
TRBV19 | CASKMGATGSYGYTF
TRBV18 | CASSEGQGVWKGYTF
TRBV11-1 | CASSLSITASYEQYF
TRBV9 | CASTKGTGALALGDEQFF
TRBV6-2/TRBV6-3 | CASSFQGAGELFF
TRBV9 | CASSVPSGGDTDTQYF
TRBV28 | CASSSNRYAGSGRNEQFF
TRBV11-2 | CASSPNAGGMNQPQHF